The 12 T cell receptor beta chains reported below all come from one sample, sequenced in a study of CXCR3-negative and CXCR3-positive naive CD8 T cells. TRB cDNA libraries were made by UMI-labeled 5' RACE. One entry per CDR3 protein, without DNA, is what TCRdb gives after re-calling the 5' RACE reads. This sample's table reports tens of thousands of distinct CDR3 sequences. Sequencing was done on a sample of memory CD8+ T cells from blood. The receptors stem from a human donor in good health. Some clones in this sample may be carry-over from other donors' samples.

This chain connects TRBV29-1 to TRBJ2-2; no DNA is available, so the TRBD2 call from TCRdb remains unchecked. Germline CDR1 and CDR2: SQVTM and ANQGSEA. CDR3 size: 14 residues. The CDR3 protein is CSVLRDSNTGELFF.

V and J are TRBV28 and TRBJ2-7; TCRdb returns TRBD1, unconfirmable since there is no DNA. There are 17 residues in the CDR3. Germline V CDR1 and CDR2: MDHEN, SYDVKM. The CDR3: CASSSRQGVFPPYEQYF.

The V and J genes are TRBV20-1 and TRBJ1-4; no DNA is available, so the TRBD1 call from TCRdb remains unchecked. This CDR3 is built from 16 residues. Germline V gene lookup returns CDR1 DFQATT and CDR2 SNEGSKA (reference sequence). CDR3 protein: CSARPAGWGVGEKLFF.

The chain couples TRBV29-1 to TRBJ2-1; the TRBD2 assignment by TCRdb is unverifiable without DNA. The CDR3 spans 11 residues. Germline CDR1 reads SQVTM; CDR2 reads ANQGSEA. CDR3 in amino acids: CSSSWGNEQFF.

The chain is built from TRBV2 and TRBJ2-5. Germline assignment: CDR1 SNHLY and CDR2 FYNNEI. CDR3 length: 11 residues. CDR3 sequence: CASSEVETQYF.

The chain has TRBV4-2 and TRBJ2-1; TCRdb outputs TRBD1, but without DNA this stays unchecked. The CDR3 contains 12 residues. Per germline, CDR1 LGHNA and CDR2 YNFKEQ. The CDR3 region is CASSQRPLEQFF.

The chain uses TRBV29-1 and TRBJ2-5; TCRdb proposes TRBD1, but this gene call is untestable without DNA. CDR1 and CDR2 (germline): SQVTM, ANQGSEA. The CDR3 runs to 16 residues. CDR3 sequence: CSVAPGAYEGAKTQYF. Full variable domain (rest looked up from reference TRBV29-1 and TRBJ2-5): SAVISQKPSRDICQRGTSLTIQCQVDSQVTMMFWYRQQPGQSLTLIATANQGSEATYESGFVIDKFPISRPNLTFSTLTVSNMSPEDSSIYLCSVAPGAYEGAKTQYFGPGTRLLVL.

The J gene is TRBJ1-2, the V gene TRBV7-9; checking the TCRdb D call of TRBD1 is not possible without DNA. From germline, CDR1 is SEHNR and CDR2 FQNEAQ (reference sequence). The CDR3 runs to 14 residues. Here the CDR3 reads CASSLGQTGYGYTF.

This sequence joins TRBV7-9 and TRBJ1-6; the D call from TCRdb, TRBD1, cannot be confirmed without DNA. In germline, CDR1 is SEHNR, CDR2 FQNEAQ (reference sequence). The CDR3 length is 15 residues. The CDR3 region is CASRDRDSYNSPLHF.

V is TRBV4-3 and J is TRBJ1-1; TCRdb indicates TRBD1, and absent DNA this call remains unverified. Germline V gene sequence: CDR1 LGHNA, CDR2 YSLEER. This CDR3 has 17 amino acids. The CDR3 is CASSQVDSWDQNTEAFF.

The gene calls are TRBV5-6 and TRBJ1-2; absent DNA, TCRdb's TRBD1 call cannot be checked. Germline CDR1 reads SGHDT; CDR2 reads YYEEEE. This CDR3 is built from 15 residues. The CDR3 sequence: CASSYGQGIHYGYTF.

This chain uses TRBV5-1 with TRBJ2-1; TCRdb proposes TRBD2, but this gene call is untestable without DNA. From germline, CDR1 is SGHRS and CDR2 YFSETQ. The CDR3 sequence is 17 residues long. The chain's CDR3 is CASSLTLAGGPLDEQFF.